This TCR beta chain was recovered during a study of shared clonotypes between healthy human individuals. This clone was detected only a few times. The material for each subset, its genomic DNA, was split evenly across several immunoSEQ plates. This table comes from immunoSEQ multiplex PCR, and its TCRdb copy is limited to in-frame clones, with some not included. The table shows some 790,000 clones, with approximately 77% occurring only once. Within Nashville, Tennessee resided all donors, each a Caucasian adult. The receptor comes from a woman in her twenties or thirties in good health. Sequenced sample: memory CD4+ T cells sorted from blood. Specified subset: CD45RA-negative fraction.

The CDR3 spells CASSEAQNQPQHF. CDR3 DNA: TGTGCCAGCAGTGAAGCACAGAATCAGCCCCAGCATTTT. The J gene is TRBJ1-5, the V gene TRBV2; D is undetermined. The CDR3 sequence is 13 residues long. Germline V gives CDR1 SNHLY, CDR2 FYNNEI. V was cut by 0 bases and J by 4 bases, with 4 bases left in between. Full variable domain (rest looked up from reference TRBV2 and TRBJ1-5): EPEVTQTPSHQVTQMGQEVILRCVPISNHLYFYWYRQILGQKVEFLVSFYNNEISEKSEIFDDQFSVERPDGSNFTLKIRSTKLEDSAMYFCASSEAQNQPQHFGDGTRLSIL.